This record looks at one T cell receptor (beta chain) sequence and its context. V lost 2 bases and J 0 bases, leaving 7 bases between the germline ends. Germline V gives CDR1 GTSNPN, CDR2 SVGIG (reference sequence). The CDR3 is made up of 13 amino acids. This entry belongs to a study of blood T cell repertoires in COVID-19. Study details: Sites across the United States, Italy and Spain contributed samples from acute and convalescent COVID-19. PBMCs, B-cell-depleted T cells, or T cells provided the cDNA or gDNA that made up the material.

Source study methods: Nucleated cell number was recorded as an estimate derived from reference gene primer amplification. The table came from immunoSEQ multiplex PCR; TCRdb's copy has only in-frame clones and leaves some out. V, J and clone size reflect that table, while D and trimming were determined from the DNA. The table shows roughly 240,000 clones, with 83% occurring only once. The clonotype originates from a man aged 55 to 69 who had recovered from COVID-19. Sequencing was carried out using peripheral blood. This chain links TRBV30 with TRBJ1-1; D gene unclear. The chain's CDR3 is CAWSLSLNTEAFF. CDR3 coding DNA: TGTGCCTGGAGTCTGTCGTTGAACACTGAAGCTTTCTTT.